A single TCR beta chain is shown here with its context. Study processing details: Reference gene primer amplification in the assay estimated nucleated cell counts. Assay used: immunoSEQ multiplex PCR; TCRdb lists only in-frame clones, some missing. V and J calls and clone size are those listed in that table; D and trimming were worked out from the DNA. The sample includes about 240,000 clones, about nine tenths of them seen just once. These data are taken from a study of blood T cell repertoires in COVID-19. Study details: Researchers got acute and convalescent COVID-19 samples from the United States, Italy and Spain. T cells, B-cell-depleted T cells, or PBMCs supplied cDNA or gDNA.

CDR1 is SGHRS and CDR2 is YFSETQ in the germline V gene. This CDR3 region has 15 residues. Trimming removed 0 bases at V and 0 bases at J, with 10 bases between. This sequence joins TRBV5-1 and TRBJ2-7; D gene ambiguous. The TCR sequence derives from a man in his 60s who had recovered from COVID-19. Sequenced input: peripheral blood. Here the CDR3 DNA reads TGCGCCAGCAGCTTGGTACCAGGAAGCTCCTACGAGCAGTACGTC. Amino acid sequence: CASSLVPGSSYEQYV.